Presented here are 16 T cell receptor beta chains from one specimen sequenced in a study of T cell responses to AZD1222 COVID-19 vaccine. Data came from immunoSEQ multiplex PCR; TCRdb stores just in-frame clones and leaves some out. The data show under 200,000 clones, with 88% seen just once and around 5.5% held by the top ten. The sample here was peripheral blood, taken on day 0 of AZD1222 vaccination. Receptors were obtained from an adult in good health.

The chain uses TRBV7-8 and TRBJ1-6; a possible D gene is TRBD1 (5 bases). The V gene's germline CDR1 is SGHVS and CDR2 FQNEAQ. This CDR3 is built from 14 residues. Deletions cut 5 bases from V and 10 bases from J, with 15 bases between. CDR3: CASSPHGTPSPLHF. The CDR3, as DNA: TGTGCCAGCAGCCCTCATGGGACTCCCTCACCCCTCCACTTT.

This clone has just one count. The chain has TRBV28 and TRBJ1-2, with TRBD1 matching over 9 bases. The CDR3 spans 15 residues. Germline V gene lookup returns CDR1 MDHEN and CDR2 SYDVKM. Trimming took 4 bases from V and 4 from J; bases not matched to a gene: 7. The CDR3 DNA sequence: TGTGCCAGCAGTTGTCGACAGGGGGAGCTCTATGGCTACACCTTC. Residues: CASSCRQGELYGYTF.

V usage is TRBV4-3 and J usage is TRBJ2-3; D may be TRBD2 (5 bases). The CDR3 covers 17 residues. The germline V gene encodes CDR1 LGHNA and CDR2 YSLEER. Trimming removed 0 bases at V and 0 bases at J, with 13 bases between. In DNA, the CDR3 is TGCGCCAGCAGCCAAGATGGAGCGGTAACTAGCACAGATACGCAGTATTTT. This codes for CASSQDGAVTSTDTQYF.

The rearrangement uses TRBV6-5 and TRBJ2-4, with D maybe TRBD2 (6 bases). This CDR3 spans 15 amino acids. Trimming took 8 bases from V and 2 from J, leaving 16 bases between them. From germline, CDR1 is MNHEY and CDR2 SVGAGI. For the CDR3, the DNA is TGTGCCAGCGGACGGAGGGGCGCCCCCAAAAACATTCAGTACTTC. This encodes CASGRRGAPKNIQYF.

This clone appeared once. The rearrangement links TRBV5-1 to TRBJ1-1, with TRBD1 identical over 7 bases. CDR1 and CDR2 from the germline V gene are SGHRS and YFSETQ. This CDR3 region has 13 residues. V shed 3 bases and J 5 bases; nucleotides not matched to a gene: 4. CDR3 in amino acids: CASSYRQGTEAFF. The CDR3 DNA sequence: TGCGCCAGCAGCTACAGACAGGGAACTGAAGCTTTCTTT.

The genes are TRBV7-9 and TRBJ2-7; D perhaps matches TRBD2 (7 bases). The germline gives CDR1 SEHNR, CDR2 FQNEAQ (reference sequence). The V end was cut by 6 bases, the J end by 6 bases, with 24 bases between. The CDR3 is 16 amino acids. CDR3 sequence: CASSSPGGGARSEQYF. The CDR3 coding sequence is TGTGCCAGCAGTTCACCCGGCGGGGGCGCACGGTCCGAGCAGTACTTC.

Turning to this clone: Other DNA sequences within the sample encode an identical CDR3. The V gene is TRBV7-2, the J gene TRBJ1-1, with 7 nucleotides matching TRBD1. The CDR3 sequence is 14 residues long. Germline V gene lookup returns CDR1 SGHTA and CDR2 FQGNSA. V lost 1 base to trimming and J lost 5 bases; unmatched junction nucleotides: 4. CDR3 coding DNA: TGTGCCAGCAGCTTAGACAACAGGGGAACTGAAGCTTTCTTT. Translated, it gives CASSLDNRGTEAFF.

The V call is TRBV5-1, the J call TRBJ1-1; D not certain. Trimming shortened V by 4 bases and J by 9 bases, and 19 bases separated the two germline ends. This CDR3 spans 14 amino acids. CDR1 and CDR2 (germline): SGHRS, YFSETQ. CDR3 DNA sequence: TGCGCCAGCAGCGTTGACGGGGTGGCAGCCAAAGCTTTCTTT. It codes for CASSVDGVAAKAFF.

J is TRBJ1-5 and V is TRBV19, with a weak D call TRBD1 (5 bases). This CDR3 region has 18 residues. Germline CDR1 LNHDA, CDR2 SQIVND (reference sequence). The V end was cut by 4 bases, the J end by 0 bases, with 19 bases between. The CDR3 nucleotides are TGTGCCAGTAGTAACACCCGGACATCCGGCTATAGCAATCAGCCCCAGCATTTT. It yields the protein CASSNTRTSGYSNQPQHF.

In its sample, this clone was seen once. The chain links TRBV12-3 or TRBV12-4 to TRBJ1-5, with D possibly being TRBD1 (5 bases). V was trimmed by 5 bases and J by 5 bases, leaving 10 bases between them. The CDR3 is 13 amino acids. The CDR3 nucleotides read TGTGCCAGCAGTACAGACAGCTATCAGCCCCAGCATTTT. Translation gives CASSTDSYQPQHF.

The chain employs TRBV6-2 or TRBV6-3 and TRBJ2-5, with D perhaps TRBD2 (5 bases). The CDR3 is made up of 12 amino acids. V lost 4 bases to trimming and J lost 4 bases, with 7 bases between them. Germline V gene data show CDR1 as MNHEY and CDR2 as SVGEGT. For the CDR3, the DNA is TGTGCCAGCAGTTCCCGGGGAGAGACCCAGTACTTC. Encoded protein: CASSSRGETQYF.

In this sample, this clone turned up a few times. The rearrangement joins TRBV19 to TRBJ2-7; D gene unclear. CDR1 is LNHDA, CDR2 SQIVND, per germline (reference sequence). The CDR3 is 13 amino acids. Trimming left V 0 bases short and J 0 bases short, with 3 bases between. DNA of the CDR3: TGTGCCAGTAGTATAGATAGCTCCTACGAGCAGTACTTC. Amino acid sequence: CASSIDSSYEQYF.

V gene TRBV6-2 or TRBV6-3 combines with J gene TRBJ1-2, with 12 bases matching TRBD1. The CDR3 contains 18 residues. The germline CDR1 and CDR2 sequences are MNHEY and SVGEGT. Trimming at V came to 6 bases and at J to 8 bases, leaving 19 bases not matched to a gene. The CDR3, as DNA: TGTGCCAGCAGCCTTGCATTAGGGACAGGGGGCGAGGGCTACGGCTACACCTTC. The encoded protein is CASSLALGTGGEGYGYTF.

J is TRBJ2-7 and V is TRBV6-2 or TRBV6-3; D is unclear. Germline CDR1 is MNHEY and CDR2 is SVGEGT. This CDR3 is built from 11 residues. V lost 5 bases, J lost 3 bases, and 5 bases lay in between. CDR3 coding DNA: TGTGCCAGCAGTGATAACTACGAGCAGTACTTC. Residues: CASSDNYEQYF.

Comments on this clone: One end of the junction is discordant with germline, which a read error may explain. V is TRBV6-5 and J is TRBJ2-5; D is undetermined. The CDR3 consists of 10 residues. The germline V gene has CDR1 MNHEY and CDR2 SVGAGI. The CDR3 nucleotides read TGTGCCAGCAGAGGGCTCCTAGTGAACTTC. Its translation: CASRGLLVNF.

The chain has TRBV19 and TRBJ2-3; TRBD1 is a possible D gene (6 bases). CDR1 is LNHDA, CDR2 SQIVND, per germline (reference sequence). There are 14 residues in the CDR3. Trimming took 5 bases from V and 0 from J, leaving 9 bases between them. CDR3 region: CASSGQSSTDTQYF. Written as DNA, the CDR3 is TGTGCCAGTAGTGGACAGTCTAGCACAGATACGCAGTATTTT.